This T cell receptor beta chain was recovered during a study of blood T cell repertoires in COVID-19. About the study: COVID-19 samples, acute and convalescent, were from the United States, Italy and Spain. In each case, the material was cDNA or gDNA derived from T cells, B-cell-depleted T cells, or PBMCs.

Only in-frame clones appear in the TCRdb table, and some are missing; sequencing was by immunoSEQ multiplex PCR. The sample yields 250,000 or so clones, around four fifths seen once. The germline V gene has CDR1 SGHTA and CDR2 FQGNSA. V gave up 5 bases and J gave up 2 bases; unmatched junction bases: 13. CDR3 length equals 18 residues. The chain couples TRBV7-2 to TRBJ1-3, with TRBD1 identical over 9 bases. Sequenced input: peripheral blood. This receptor was identified in a woman between 55 and 75 years old with active or convalescent COVID-19. This CDR3 reads CASSERRDRVSAGNTIYF. The CDR3 coding sequence is TGTGCCAGCAGCGAAAGAAGGGACAGGGTTTCAGCTGGAAACACCATATATTTT.